Sequencing of this T cell receptor beta chain was carried out in a study of OX40 agonist ivuxolimab in advanced cancers. Study background: An agonistic anti-OX40 (CD134) antibody, ivuxolimab, was used to treat the patients. General study findings and limits: Several nonresponders also turned out to have low normalized T-cell clonal expansion. The study did not work out the antigen specificity of the expanded peripheral T cells.

Worth noting for this clone: Its antigen is undetermined.

The protocol was immunoSEQ multiplex PCR, while the TCRdb copy is restricted to in-frame clones and leaves out a portion. The table lists 65,000 or so clones, about four fifths of them singletons. CDR3 size: 13 residues. Trimming pared 6 bases from V and 0 bases from J, leaving 8 bases between. Germline-derived CDR1 and CDR2 are SGHAT and FQNNGV. This receptor was identified in an adult with an advanced solid tumor such as melanoma, head and neck, liver or kidney cancer. This chain uses TRBV11-2 with TRBJ1-1; maybe TRBD1 (5 bases). The material sequenced was CD4+ or CD8+ T cells sorted from blood, taken in a trial of the OX40 agonist ivuxolimab. CDR3 residues: CASSGGLNTEAFF. The CDR3 DNA reads as TGTGCCAGCAGTGGGGGACTGAACACTGAAGCTTTCTTT. Full variable domain (missing parts from reference TRBV11-2 and TRBJ1-1): EAGVAQSPRYKIIEKRQSVAFWCNPISGHATLYWYQQILGQGPKLLIQFQNNGVVDDSQLPKDRFSAERLKGVDSTLKIQPAKLEDSAVYLCASSGGLNTEAFFGQGTRLTVV.